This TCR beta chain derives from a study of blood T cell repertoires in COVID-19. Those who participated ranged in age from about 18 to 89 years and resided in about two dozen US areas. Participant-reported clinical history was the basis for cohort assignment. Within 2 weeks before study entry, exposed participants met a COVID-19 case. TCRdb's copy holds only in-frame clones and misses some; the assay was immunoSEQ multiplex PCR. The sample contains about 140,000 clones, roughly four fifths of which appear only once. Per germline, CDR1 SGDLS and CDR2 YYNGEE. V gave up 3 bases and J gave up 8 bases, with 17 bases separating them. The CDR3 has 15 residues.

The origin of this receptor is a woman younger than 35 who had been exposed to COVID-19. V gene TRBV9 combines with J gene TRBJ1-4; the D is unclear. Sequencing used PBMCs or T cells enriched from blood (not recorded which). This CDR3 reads CASSAFSGNREKLFF. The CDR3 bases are TGTGCCAGCAGCGCCTTTTCCGGGAATCGGGAAAAACTGTTTTTT.